This T cell receptor (beta chain) was recovered during a study of regulatory T cells in long-lasting Graves disease. Trimming took off 8 bases at V and 2 bases at J, with 12 bases between the two ends. Germline V lookup: CDR1 SGHVS, CDR2 FQNEAQ. The CDR3 contains 13 residues. Time point meaning: newly diagnosed GD, antithyroid drugs for less than 3 months. From RNA extracted from PBMCs, the TCR library was made. This clonotype was detected many times. Its antigen is not known. Study observations and caveats: Lower TCR diversity was seen in persistent Graves' patients than in newly diagnosed ones. Gene preferences differed: TRBV28, TRBJ1-2, TRBJ2-5 in persistent cases.

The TCR beta library used iRepertoire HTBI primers with Arm-PCR amplification of CDR3. TCRdb passed the multiplex PCR reads through MiXCR, listing each CDR3 protein once. Of around 420,000 distinct CDR3 sequences in the sample, 15% were seen once. Another study also made use of these data, one on T cells in Graves' hyperthyroidism and ophthalmopathy. Turning to that study: Every diagnosis used clinical symptoms, serum thyroxine and TRAb, thyroid ultrasound and orbital computed tomography.

The source material was peripheral blood mononuclear cells (PBMCs), sampled at new diagnosis, from a patient treated with antithyroid drugs. The origin of this receptor is a woman aged 40 to 50 with Graves disease. This rearrangement joins TRBV7-8 to TRBJ1-2; no firm D call. The CDR3 is CASRPGGNYGYTF. The CDR3, as DNA: TGTGCCAGCCGACCCGGCGGAAACTATGGCTACACCTTC.